The TCR beta chain described here comes from a study of T cell clonotyping in hematopoietic cell transplantation. Study-level findings and limits: Cells were unsorted, so CD4 and CD8 contributions were not separated.

With respect to this clone: Its matching antigen is unknown.

Clones were sequenced by immunoSEQ multiplex PCR, and TCRdb holds only the in-frame ones, with some missing. Among about 70,000 clones listed, just under 95% were seen once. This receptor was identified in a man aged 45 to 65 in good health. Some clones in this sample may be carry-over from other donors' samples. The sequencing input was peripheral blood mononuclear cells.

The CDR3 is CASSPVETVNTEAFF. CDR3 in DNA: TGTGCCAGCAGCCCCGTTGAGACAGTGAACACTGAAGCTTTCTTT. V gene TRBV5-4 combines with J gene TRBJ1-1; D may be TRBD1 (5 bases). The CDR3 is 15 residues long. The V and J ends lost 4 bases and 0 bases respectively, with 13 bases between them. Germline assignment: CDR1 SGHNT and CDR2 YYREEE (reference sequence).